The T cell receptor (beta chain) under discussion was sequenced for a study of blood T cell repertoires in COVID-19 (dated by TCRdb to about 2020). Regarding the research as a whole: The collaborator samples originated in the United States, Italy and Spain and spanned the acute and convalescent phases of COVID-19. The material from the prospective study consisted of cDNA or gDNA derived from T cells, B-cell-depleted T cells, or PBMCs. Subjects who had been exposed to COVID-19, were actively infected with it, or had recovered from it provided the deeply sampled blood TCRbeta repertoires that made up the dataset. The repertoires were made available in a free public database intended to serve as a resource for research on the immune response to SARS-CoV-2. The samples were drawn from two sources: the first 160 participants of the ongoing ImmuneRACE study, and about 1,300 subjects contributed by 6 global collaborators. A de-identified subject ID, COVID-19 status, age in years and sex were almost always included in the sample metadata. HLA class I and class II types, where available, came from metadata supplied by the sample provider rather than from assay-based typing.

The immunoSEQ Assay, a bias-controlled multiplex PCR, was used to amplify TCRbeta CDR3 regions from genomic DNA. The study's processing was this. The number of nucleated cells in each sample was estimated by amplification of reference gene primers within the assay. To quantify the absolute abundance of each unique TCRbeta CDR3 rearrangement, sequence reads were collapsed and filtered. For each sample, productive Simpson clonality was calculated by taking the square root of Simpson's diversity index across productive rearrangements. In its TCRdb copy, this immuneACCESS table keeps in-frame sequences only and misses some clones. Where compared with another copy, unresolved V genes explain less than half of these, and the others have no known cause. V and J calls and clone size are given by that table; D and trimming were obtained from the DNA. The sample contains about 260,000 clones, approximately 85% of them found a single time. The leading ten clones occupy about 0.7% of the sample.

Whole blood was collected in K2EDTA tubes by collaborating institutions according to the institutions' own protocols. Collaborator samples were shipped for TCRbeta analysis as frozen whole blood, isolated PBMCs, or DNA extracted from either sample type. From the cysteine through the phenylalanine, the CDR3 covers 14 amino acids. Here the CDR3 DNA is all that survives: 42 bases in frame from base 1. The junction shows trimming of 2 bases on V and 4 bases on J, and the gene matches do not reach 4 bases of it. CDR1 and CDR2 are read off the germline V gene as MNHEY and SVGEGT. What the authors observed across the whole study: The quantity of clinical and demographic metadata differed by source and by participant and was supplied without curation.

This clone was counted between two and nine times. It has no known antigen specificity. The record has no base qualities; no much larger clone is one base away. This receptor was identified in a human donor in a cohort sampled during active COVID-19. What was sequenced was peripheral blood. This chain joins TRBV6-2 or TRBV6-3 to TRBJ2-7; TRBD1 lines up with 8 middle nucleotides. The nucleotide sequence is given as TGTGCCAGCAGTTACATGGGACAGGCTTACGAGCAGTACTTC. The resulting protein is CASSYMGQAYEQYF.